The rows below give T cell receptor beta chains drawn from one sample of a study of human T cells and chemical hapten exposure. TCRdb ran MiXCR on the RACE reads and lists one entry per CDR3 protein. The table includes 90,000 to 110,000 distinct CDR3 sequences, 9.2% detected once. This sample comprised whole blood, obtained in connection with sensitization to the hapten diphenylcyclopropenone (DPC). Receptors were obtained from a woman aged 35 to 49 with alopecia areata. Some clones in this sample may be carry-over from other donors' samples. Both conserved end residues are part of each CDR3. D genes are given only for firm matches. Clone size is not always given. Where it is, it says once, few, many or a class for expanded clones.

CDR3nt: TGTGCCTGGAACAGCGGCTTTAGCACAGATACGCAGTATTTT; CDR3aa: CAWNSGFSTDTQYF; d_gene: -; j_gene: TRBJ2-3; abundance: few; v_gene: TRBV30
CDR3nt: TGTGCCAGCGGGACAGAGGGAAACACCATATATTTT; CDR3aa: CASGTEGNTIYF; d_gene: TRBD1; j_gene: TRBJ1-3; abundance: many; v_gene: TRBV7-6
CDR3nt: TGTGCCACCTCGCCAGGGACTAGGCTCGGGGAGCAGTACTTC; CDR3aa: CATSPGTRLGEQYF; d_gene: TRBD2; j_gene: TRBJ2-7; abundance: few; v_gene: TRBV2
CDR3nt: TGTGCCAGCAGCTTAGTCGAGCGGGGGGCCCGGTCCTACAATGAGCAGTTCTTC; CDR3aa: CASSLVERGARSYNEQFF; d_gene: TRBD2; j_gene: TRBJ2-1; abundance: many; v_gene: TRBV7-6
CDR3nt: TGTGCCAGCAGTCTGGACGGGGCGTATGGCTACACCTTC; CDR3aa: CASSLDGAYGYTF; d_gene: -; j_gene: TRBJ1-2; abundance: few; v_gene: TRBV28
CDR3nt: TGTGCCAGCAGCCCATTAGGGACAGGGTCCTACGAGCAGTACTTC; CDR3aa: CASSPLGTGSYEQYF; d_gene: TRBD1; j_gene: TRBJ2-7; abundance: few; v_gene: TRBV6-6
CDR3nt: TGTGCCAGCAGCTTAGGATTGTACACAGATACGCAGTATTTT; CDR3aa: CASSLGLYTDTQYF; d_gene: -; j_gene: TRBJ2-3; abundance: many; v_gene: TRBV7-2
CDR3nt: TGTGCCAGCAGTAGGACCGGGGGCGATGAAAAACTGTTTTTT; CDR3aa: CASSRTGGDEKLFF; d_gene: -; j_gene: TRBJ1-4; abundance: -; v_gene: TRBV6-5
CDR3nt: TGTGCCAGCAGCCCCGAGACCTTACGGAACACTGAAGCTTTCTTT; CDR3aa: CASSPETLRNTEAFF; d_gene: -; j_gene: TRBJ1-1; abundance: few; v_gene: TRBV6-5
CDR3nt: TGTGCCAGCAGCCTCACAGGAGAATCCTATAATTCACCCCTCCACTTT; CDR3aa: CASSLTGESYNSPLHF; d_gene: -; j_gene: TRBJ1-6; abundance: many; v_gene: TRBV4-2
CDR3nt: TGTGCCAGCGGTAGGACCGGGGGTAACATTCAGTACTTC; CDR3aa: CASGRTGGNIQYF; d_gene: -; j_gene: TRBJ2-4; abundance: few; v_gene: TRBV6-2/TRBV6-3
CDR3nt: TGTGCCAGCAGTTACTCCGGGGCCAGCTCCTCTGGAAACACCATATATTTT; CDR3aa: CASSYSGASSSGNTIYF; d_gene: -; j_gene: TRBJ1-3; abundance: many; v_gene: TRBV6-5
CDR3nt: TGTGCCAGCAGCTTAGTCCTGGGAGGGTACACCGGGGAGCTGTTTTTT; CDR3aa: CASSLVLGGYTGELFF; d_gene: TRBD2; j_gene: TRBJ2-2; abundance: few; v_gene: TRBV11-2
CDR3nt: TGCGCCGGCAGCCAAGCAGAGAACACAGATACGCAGTATTTT; CDR3aa: CAGSQAENTDTQYF; d_gene: -; j_gene: TRBJ2-3; abundance: -; v_gene: TRBV4-1
CDR3nt: TGTGCCAGCAGCTTACCGGGACAGGGGCTCGGGAACACTGAAGCTTTCTTT; CDR3aa: CASSLPGQGLGNTEAFF; d_gene: TRBD1; j_gene: TRBJ1-1; abundance: -; v_gene: TRBV11-1
CDR3nt: TGCAGCGTTCCGGGAGGGGACAGTAAAAATGAAAAACTGTTTTTT; CDR3aa: CSVPGGDSKNEKLFF; d_gene: TRBD1; j_gene: TRBJ1-4; abundance: few; v_gene: TRBV29-1
CDR3nt: TGCGCCAGCAGTGAGTCGTGGGGACTAGCGGGGGGGCTCAAAAATGAGCAGTTCTTC; CDR3aa: CASSESWGLAGGLKNEQFF; d_gene: TRBD2; j_gene: TRBJ2-1; abundance: few; v_gene: TRBV10-2
CDR3nt: TGTGCCAGCAGACCGACAGCTAACTATGGCTACACCTTC; CDR3aa: CASRPTANYGYTF; d_gene: -; j_gene: TRBJ1-2; abundance: many; v_gene: TRBV12-3/TRBV12-4
CDR3nt: TGCGCCAGCAGCCACGGAGGTCACGGAGTTGATAGCAATCAGCCCCAGCATTTT; CDR3aa: CASSHGGHGVDSNQPQHF; d_gene: -; j_gene: TRBJ1-5; abundance: many; v_gene: TRBV4-1
CDR3nt: TGTGCCAGCAGCTTAGATCCTAACCCGGAGACCCAGTACTTC; CDR3aa: CASSLDPNPETQYF; d_gene: -; j_gene: TRBJ2-5; abundance: many; v_gene: TRBV11-2
CDR3nt: TGTGCCAGCAGCATCACGGGCCCCAACTATGGCTACACCTTC; CDR3aa: CASSITGPNYGYTF; d_gene: -; j_gene: TRBJ1-2; abundance: -; v_gene: TRBV5-5
CDR3nt: TGTGCCAGCTCACGAAGGACACCCGACTCCTACAATGAGCAGTTCTTC; CDR3aa: CASSRRTPDSYNEQFF; d_gene: -; j_gene: TRBJ2-1; abundance: -; v_gene: TRBV18
CDR3nt: TGTGCCAGCAGTTACTCCGGTCCTACCCATGGCTACACCTTC; CDR3aa: CASSYSGPTHGYTF; d_gene: -; j_gene: TRBJ1-2; abundance: few; v_gene: TRBV6-6
CDR3nt: TGTGCCAGCAGCTTGTCTGGCAGGGGCATCATATTC; CDR3aa: CASSLSGRGIIF; d_gene: -; j_gene: TRBJ2-7; abundance: many; v_gene: TRBV5-8
CDR3nt: TGTGCCAGCAGCTTATTAGGGGGCACTGTGGACACTGAAGCTTTCTTT; CDR3aa: CASSLLGGTVDTEAFF; d_gene: TRBD1; j_gene: TRBJ1-1; abundance: many; v_gene: TRBV7-9
CDR3nt: TGTGCCAGCAGCCAAGGTAACGAGGACACTGAAGCTTTCTTT; CDR3aa: CASSQGNEDTEAFF; d_gene: -; j_gene: TRBJ1-1; abundance: many; v_gene: TRBV4-2
CDR3nt: TGCAGTGCTAGAAGGACAAACGTCCTGACTTTC; CDR3aa: CSARRTNVLTF; d_gene: -; j_gene: TRBJ2-6; abundance: many; v_gene: TRBV20-1
CDR3nt: TGCGCCAGCAGCCAAGACGGGGGGTGGGCCCTCCACTTT; CDR3aa: CASSQDGGWALHF; d_gene: -; j_gene: TRBJ1-6; abundance: many; v_gene: TRBV4-1
CDR3nt: TGTGCCAGCAGTCGGACAGGGTGGTGGAACATTCAGTACTTC; CDR3aa: CASSRTGWWNIQYF; d_gene: TRBD1; j_gene: TRBJ2-4; abundance: many; v_gene: TRBV27
CDR3nt: TGTGCCAGCAGTACTCCGGGACAGGGGCAAGAGACCCAGTACTTC; CDR3aa: CASSTPGQGQETQYF; d_gene: TRBD1; j_gene: TRBJ2-5; abundance: few; v_gene: TRBV2
CDR3nt: TGTGCCAGTAGTATTTCCTCGCCCGGACTAGCGGTCTACGAGCAGTACTTC; CDR3aa: CASSISSPGLAVYEQYF; d_gene: TRBD2; j_gene: TRBJ2-7; abundance: -; v_gene: TRBV19